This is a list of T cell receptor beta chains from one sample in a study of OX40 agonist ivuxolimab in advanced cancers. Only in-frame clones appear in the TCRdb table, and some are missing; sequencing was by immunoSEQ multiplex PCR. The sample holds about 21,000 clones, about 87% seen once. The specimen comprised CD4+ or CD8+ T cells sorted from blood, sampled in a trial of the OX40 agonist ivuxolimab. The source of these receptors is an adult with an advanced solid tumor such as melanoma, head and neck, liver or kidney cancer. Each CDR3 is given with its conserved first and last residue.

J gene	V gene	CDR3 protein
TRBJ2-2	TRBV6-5	CASSESDTGELFF
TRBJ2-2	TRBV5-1	CASRPNTGELFF
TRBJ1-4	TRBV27	CASSLTDERPQVREKLFF
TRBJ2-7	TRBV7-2	CASIFLGAHLSGGYEQYF
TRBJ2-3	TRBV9	CASSVEVRDTQYF
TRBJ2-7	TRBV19	CASSTRRGQGGSYEQYF
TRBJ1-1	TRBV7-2	CASSLNPGANTEAFF
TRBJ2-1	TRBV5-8	CASSLAWTVYHSYNEQFF
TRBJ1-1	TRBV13	CASSLAGQGGTEAFF
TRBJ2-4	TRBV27	CASSLGGRGAKNIQYF
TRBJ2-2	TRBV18	CASSPLPGLSPGELFF
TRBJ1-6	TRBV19	CASSIGEGRWNSPLHF
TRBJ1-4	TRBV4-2	CASSQGDRESEKLFF
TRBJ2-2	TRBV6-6	CASSSQPTGELFF
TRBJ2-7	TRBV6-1	CASSDQGTTYEQYF
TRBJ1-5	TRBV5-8	CASSVGPNQPQHF
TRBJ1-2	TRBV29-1	CSVEDWRQTNYGYTF
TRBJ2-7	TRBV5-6	CASSWGNSYEQYF
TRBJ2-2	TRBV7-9	CASSLLVDGELFF
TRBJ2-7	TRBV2	CASSGTVLSSYEQYF
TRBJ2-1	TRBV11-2	CASSLDGLAGGKINEQFF
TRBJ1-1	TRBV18	CASSPGGGYTEAFF
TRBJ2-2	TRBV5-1	CASEGSNFMNTGELFF
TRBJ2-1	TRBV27	CASKGTVSYNEQFF
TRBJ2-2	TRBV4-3	CASSQDRSNTGELFF
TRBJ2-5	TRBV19	CASSIDLEGETQYF
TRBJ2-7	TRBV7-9	CASSPSSYEQYF
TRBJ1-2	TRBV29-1	CSVEEFPETYGYTF
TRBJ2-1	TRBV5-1	CASSLGVAGGLEQFF
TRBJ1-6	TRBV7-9	CASSLVSGGDNSPLHF
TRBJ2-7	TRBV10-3	CAISVPDSLQQYF
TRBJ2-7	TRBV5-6	CASSVTGSNYEQYF
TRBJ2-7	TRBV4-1	CASSQDWEEEQYF
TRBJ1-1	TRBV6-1	CASRLMDRGTEAFF
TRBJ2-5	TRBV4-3	CASSLSGGPQETQYF
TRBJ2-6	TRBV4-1	CASSPSGLADSGANVLTF
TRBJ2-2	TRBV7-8	CASTEGVSNTGELFF
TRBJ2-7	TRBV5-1	CASSFLLEGTYEQYF
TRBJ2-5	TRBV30	CAWSKGLGETQYF
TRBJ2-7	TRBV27	CASRGGGEQYF
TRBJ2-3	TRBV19	CASSILGQGVTDTQYF
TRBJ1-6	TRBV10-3	CAISDSGYNSPLHF
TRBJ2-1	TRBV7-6	CASSSGTGGNEQFF
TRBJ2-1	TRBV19	CASSIGRFSGPYNEQFF
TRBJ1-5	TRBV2	CASRQGGGNQPQHF
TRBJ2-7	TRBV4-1	CASSQLTSYEQYF
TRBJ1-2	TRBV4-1	CASSQDPENHYGYTF
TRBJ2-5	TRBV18	CASSQGDSYQETQYF
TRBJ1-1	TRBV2	CASKLGAGTNTEAFF
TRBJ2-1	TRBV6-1	CASNDRTYNEQFF
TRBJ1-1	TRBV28	CASSLFSENTEAFF
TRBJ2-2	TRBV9	CASSPSGGAGGELFF
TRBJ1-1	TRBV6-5	CASSYGQGDTEAFF
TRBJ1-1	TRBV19	CASSSYGTGLNTEAFF
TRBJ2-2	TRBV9	CASSVATAAGELFF
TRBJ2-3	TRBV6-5	CASSYFSGATDTQYF
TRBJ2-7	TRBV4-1	CASSQGKTGQGPYEQYF
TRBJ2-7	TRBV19	CASNDPFMSSYEQYF
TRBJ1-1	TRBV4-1	CASSQDGTLMNTEAFF
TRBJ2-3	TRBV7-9	CASSPSSSTDTQYF